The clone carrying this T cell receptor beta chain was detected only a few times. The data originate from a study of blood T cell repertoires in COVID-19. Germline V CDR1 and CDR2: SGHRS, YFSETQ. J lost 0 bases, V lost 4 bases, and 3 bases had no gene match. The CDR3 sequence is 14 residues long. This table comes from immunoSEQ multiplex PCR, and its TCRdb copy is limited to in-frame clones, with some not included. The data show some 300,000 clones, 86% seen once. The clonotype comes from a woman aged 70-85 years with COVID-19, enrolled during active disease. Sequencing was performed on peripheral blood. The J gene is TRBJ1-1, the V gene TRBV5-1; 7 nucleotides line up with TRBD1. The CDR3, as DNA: TGCGCCAGCAGCCCGGGACAGATGAACACTGAAGCTTTCTTT. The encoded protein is CASSPGQMNTEAFF.